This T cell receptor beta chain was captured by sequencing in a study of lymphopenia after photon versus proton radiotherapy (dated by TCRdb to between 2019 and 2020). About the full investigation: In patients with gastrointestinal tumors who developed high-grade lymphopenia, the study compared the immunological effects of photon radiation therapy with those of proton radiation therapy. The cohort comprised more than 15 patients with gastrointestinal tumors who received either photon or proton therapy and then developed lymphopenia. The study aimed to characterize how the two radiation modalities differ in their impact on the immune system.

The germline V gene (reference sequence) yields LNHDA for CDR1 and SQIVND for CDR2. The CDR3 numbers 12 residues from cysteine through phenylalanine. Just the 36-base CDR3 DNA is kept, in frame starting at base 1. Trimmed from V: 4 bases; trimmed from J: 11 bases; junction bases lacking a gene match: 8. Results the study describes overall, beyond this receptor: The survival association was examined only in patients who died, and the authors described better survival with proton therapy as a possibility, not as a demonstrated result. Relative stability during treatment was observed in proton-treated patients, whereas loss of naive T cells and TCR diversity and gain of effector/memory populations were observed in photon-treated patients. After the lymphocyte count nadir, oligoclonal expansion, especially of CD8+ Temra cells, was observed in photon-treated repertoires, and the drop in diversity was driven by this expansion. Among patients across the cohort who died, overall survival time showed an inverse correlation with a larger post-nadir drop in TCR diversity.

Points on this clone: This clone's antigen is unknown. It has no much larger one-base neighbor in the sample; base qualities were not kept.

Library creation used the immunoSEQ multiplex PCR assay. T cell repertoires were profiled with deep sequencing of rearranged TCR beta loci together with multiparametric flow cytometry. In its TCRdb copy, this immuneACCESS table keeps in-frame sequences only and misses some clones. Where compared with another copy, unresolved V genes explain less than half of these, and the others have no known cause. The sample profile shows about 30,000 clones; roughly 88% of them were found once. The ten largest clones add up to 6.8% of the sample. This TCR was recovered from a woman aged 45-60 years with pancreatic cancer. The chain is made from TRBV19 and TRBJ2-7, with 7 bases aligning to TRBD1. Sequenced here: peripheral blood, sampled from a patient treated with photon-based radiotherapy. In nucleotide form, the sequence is TGTGCCAGTAGTACCCTGGGACAGTCAAAGTACTTC. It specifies CASSTLGQSKYF.